The rows below give T cell receptor beta chains drawn from one sample of a study of cytomegalovirus exposure and HLA in healthy donors. Repertoires were generated with immunoSEQ multiplex PCR, while TCRdb's copy carries only in-frame clones and drops some. The sample includes some 86,000 clones, around 71% of them seen just once. Sample: PBMCs. These receptors were collected from a man aged 25-45 years in good health and CMV-seronegative. Each CDR3 is given with its conserved first and last residue. The order of the fields is J gene, D gene, clone size, V gene, CDR3 protein, CDR3 DNA. D genes are given only for firm matches. The size field is filled for only some rows; it gives once, few, many or a size class.

>TRBJ2-7|TRBD2|.|TRBV5-1
CASSPVGGTNEQYF
TGCGCCAGCAGCCCCGTGGGGGGGACCAACGAGCAGTACTTC
>TRBJ1-1|TRBD1|.|TRBV15
CATSRLTGGLMNTEAFF
TGTGCCACCAGCAGATTAACAGGGGGCCTGATGAACACTGAAGCTTTCTTT
>TRBJ1-2|.|.|TRBV12-5
CASGLDPRRDNYGYTF
TGTGCTAGTGGTTTGGACCCCCGCAGGGATAACTATGGCTACACCTTC
>TRBJ2-7|.|.|TRBV9
CASSPDRVELGRGSYEQYF
TGTGCCAGCAGCCCAGACCGGGTAGAGCTGGGCAGGGGAAGCTACGAGCAGTACTTC
>TRBJ1-1|.|.|TRBV25-1
CASSGGRGAFF
TGTGCCAGCAGTGGAGGCCGTGGAGCTTTCTTT
>TRBJ1-1|.|.|TRBV10-3
CAISEPIRGTEAFF
TGTGCCATCAGTGAGCCGATCAGGGGCACTGAAGCTTTCTTT
>TRBJ2-2|.|.|TRBV6-1
CASAEGGGWTGELFF
TGTGCCAGCGCGGAGGGGGGGGGCTGGACCGGGGAGCTGTTTTTT
>TRBJ1-1|.|few|TRBV10-2
CASSDLITEAFF
TGCGCCAGCAGTGATCTTATCACTGAAGCTTTCTTT
>TRBJ2-7|TRBD1|.|TRBV2
CASSSGTGGLLSYEQYF
TGTGCCAGCAGCTCCGGGACAGGGGGTTTGCTCTCATACGAGCAGTACTTC
>TRBJ2-5|.|.|TRBV27
CASSLLPGAETQYF
TGTGCCAGCAGTTTATTACCAGGGGCCGAGACCCAGTACTTC
>TRBJ1-1|.|few|TRBV4-1
CASSQGFLNTEAFF
TGCGCCAGCAGCCAAGGTTTCTTGAACACTGAAGCTTTCTTT
>TRBJ1-4|TRBD1|.|TRBV7-9
CASSLGTGINEKLFF
TGTGCCAGCAGCTTGGGGACAGGGATTAATGAAAAACTGTTTTTT
>TRBJ2-2|.|.|TRBV5-1
CASSFVGELFF
TGCGCCAGCAGCTTCGTGGGGGAGCTGTTTTTT
>TRBJ1-2|TRBD1|.|TRBV20-1
CSALQGAGYTF
TGCAGTGCTTTACAGGGGGCTGGCTACACCTTC
>TRBJ2-7|TRBD2|.|TRBV7-2
CASSLAEGGGLYEQYF
TGTGCCAGCAGCTTAGCGGAGGGCGGGGGGCTCTACGAGCAGTACTTC
>TRBJ1-2|TRBD1|.|TRBV7-2
CASSPTRGTGNDYGYTF
TGTGCCAGCAGCCCGACCCGTGGGACAGGGAACGACTATGGCTACACCTTC
>TRBJ1-4|.|.|TRBV7-8
CASSTEQGPNEKLFF
TGTGCCAGCAGCACAGAACAGGGTCCTAATGAAAAACTGTTTTTT
>TRBJ1-1|.|.|TRBV10-3
CAISPGQSAEAFF
TGTGCCATCAGCCCGGGACAATCCGCTGAAGCTTTCTTT
>TRBJ1-1|.|.|TRBV7-3
CASSRDAGAGTEAFF
TGTGCCAGCAGCCGTGACGCAGGGGCGGGCACTGAAGCTTTCTTT
>TRBJ1-2|.|.|TRBV6-6
CASRRGTGFNYGYTF
TGTGCCAGCAGGAGGGGTACAGGGTTTAACTATGGCTACACCTTC
>TRBJ2-7|.|once|TRBV6-6
CASSKGDYEQYF
TGTGCCAGCAGTAAGGGGGACTACGAGCAGTACTTC
>TRBJ1-1|TRBD1|few|TRBV9
CASSVNWDRMNTEAFF
TGTGCCAGCAGCGTAAACTGGGACAGGATGAACACTGAAGCTTTCTTT
>TRBJ2-1|TRBD2|once|TRBV5-1
CASSLSGGAGYNEQFF
TGCGCCAGCAGCTTGAGCGGGGGGGCCGGATACAATGAGCAGTTCTTC
>TRBJ2-7|TRBD1|.|TRBV6-5
CASRSGQGGYEQYF
TGTGCCAGCAGGTCGGGACAGGGGGGATACGAGCAGTACTTC
>TRBJ2-7|.|.|TRBV9
CASSAQQGYPYEQYF
TGTGCCAGCAGCGCCCAACAGGGCTACCCCTACGAGCAGTACTTC
>TRBJ2-1|TRBD1|.|TRBV7-2
CASSGTGQSRKQFF
TGTGCCAGCAGCGGGACAGGCCAAAGTCGAAAGCAGTTCTTC
>TRBJ2-3|.|.|TRBV5-1
CASSLPQNYTDTQYF
TGCGCCAGCAGCTTACCACAGAATTACACAGATACGCAGTATTTT
>TRBJ2-3|TRBD1|.|TRBV6-6
CASTRDRAQYF
TGTGCCAGCACCAGGGACAGGGCGCAGTATTTT
>TRBJ2-7|TRBD1|.|TRBV15
CATSRPNLQGTTYGQYF
TGTGCCACCAGCAGGCCCAACTTACAGGGGACCACCTACGGGCAGTACTTC
>TRBJ2-1|.|.|TRBV27
CASSSQTHNEQFF
TGTGCCAGCAGTTCCCAGACACACAATGAGCAGTTCTTC
>TRBJ1-5|TRBD1|.|TRBV9
CASSPGTGLNQPQHF
TGTGCCAGCAGCCCCGGGACAGGCTTAAATCAGCCCCAGCATTTT
>TRBJ1-5|.|.|TRBV7-8
CASSLAGQINQPQHF
TGTGCCAGCAGCTTAGCGGGCCAGATTAATCAGCCCCAGCATTTT
>TRBJ2-3|.|.|TRBV9
CASSSRSDTQYF
TGTGCCAGCAGTAGTAGATCCGATACGCAGTATTTT
>TRBJ1-1|TRBD1|.|TRBV9
CASSVGAGGEAFF
TGTGCCAGCAGCGTAGGGGCAGGGGGCGAAGCTTTCTTT
>TRBJ2-3|.|.|TRBV30
CAWSRASTDTQYF
TGTGCCTGGAGCAGGGCGAGCACAGATACGCAGTATTTT
>TRBJ1-6|.|.|TRBV7-2
CASSLQPGNSPLHF
TGTGCCAGCAGCTTACAACCAGGGAATTCACCCCTCCACTTT